This T cell receptor (beta chain) is drawn from a study of spatial heterogeneity in lung cancer. Study details: Each time, sequencing found more beta-chain sequences than alpha-chain sequences. Overall study results and limits: Expanded alpha and beta TCR counts within tumors tracked tumor mutation counts.

This clonotype was seen a few times. Its antigen is not known. TCRdb recomputed calls from the 5' RACE reads with MiXCR, one row per CDR3 protein. This repertoire shows fewer than 13,000 distinct CDR3 sequences, approximately 12% found once; its top ten account for 39%. The CDR3 runs to 15 residues. Germline V gene sequence: CDR1 SGHTA, CDR2 FQGNSA. V was clipped by 1 base and J by 4 bases, with 12 bases between them. Time point meaning: sample taken at primary tumor resection. This sample comprised lung tumor tissue, obtained at surgery. The V and J genes are TRBV7-2 and TRBJ2-3, with D maybe TRBD2 (5 bases). The TCR sequence derives from a male donor with early-stage non-small cell lung cancer. The CDR3 loop reads CASSLDSWGADTQYF. The CDR3 bases are TGTGCCAGCAGCTTAGACAGTTGGGGAGCAGATACGCAGTATTTT.